This T cell receptor beta chain derives from a study of blood T cell repertoires in COVID-19. Background on the study: T cells, B-cell-depleted T cells, or PBMCs supplied cDNA or gDNA.

Some clones are missing from TCRdb's copy, which holds only in-frame ones; the method was immunoSEQ multiplex PCR. Altogether about 200,000 clones are present, about 90% being singletons, with the ten largest covering around 4%. The participants were between roughly 18 and 100 years old and came from under 25 US areas. This TCR came from a woman in her twenties or thirties with acute COVID-19. Sequencing was done on a sample of PBMCs or T cells enriched from blood (not recorded which).

Written as DNA, the CDR3 is TGTGCCAGCAGCCAAGATGTGGGCCGCGGGGGGGCGACAGATACGCAGTATTTT. Translation: CASSQDVGRGGATDTQYF. The V gene is TRBV3-1 (or the pseudogene TRBV3-2), the J gene TRBJ2-3, with 9 bases aligning to TRBD2. The ends lost 0 bases at V and 3 bases at J; junction bases unmatched: 10. There are 18 residues in the CDR3. Germline values: CDR1 LGHDT, CDR2 YNNKEL (reference sequence).